This is a list of T cell receptor beta chains from one sample in a study of cytomegalovirus exposure and HLA in healthy donors. Clones were sequenced by immunoSEQ multiplex PCR, and TCRdb holds only the in-frame ones, with some missing. Seen here are 190,000 or so clones, roughly four fifths observed once, and the top ten hold about 1.6%. Sequencing input: PBMCs. These receptors were obtained from a middle-aged man in good health and CMV-seronegative. CDR3s include the opening cysteine and the closing phenylalanine or tryptophan. The D gene is left open where the match is weak. Clone size appears in some rows only: once, few, many, or a class for an expanded clone.

D | J | V | size | CDR3 | DNA
. | TRBJ2-3 | TRBV9 | . | CASSPRGGSTDTQYF | TGTGCCAGCAGCCCAAGGGGGGGGTCCACAGATACGCAGTATTTT
TRBD1 | TRBJ2-7 | TRBV4-3 | . | CASSQVGTGVHEQYF | TGCGCCAGCAGCCAAGTAGGGACAGGGGTCCACGAGCAGTACTTC
. | TRBJ2-1 | TRBV28 | . | CASLRVDYNEQFF | TGTGCCAGCCTGAGGGTAGACTACAATGAGCAGTTCTTC
TRBD1 | TRBJ1-2 | TRBV6-4 | . | CASFQGEGYTF | TGTGCCAGTTTCCAGGGGGAAGGCTACACCTTC
. | TRBJ2-1 | TRBV11-2 | . | CASSKYTGLARKFF | TGTGCCAGCAGTAAATACACAGGCCTAGCGAGAAAGTTCTTC
. | TRBJ2-2 | TRBV6-5 | . | CASSYVRVVATGELFF | TGTGCCAGCAGTTACGTGAGGGTGGTGGCCACCGGGGAGCTGTTTTTT
TRBD1 | TRBJ1-1 | TRBV6-5 | . | CASRSDRGGNTEAFF | TGTGCCAGCAGATCAGACAGGGGGGGGAACACTGAAGCTTTCTTT
TRBD1 | TRBJ2-5 | TRBV4-3 | . | CASSQRTGSGTQYF | TGCGCCAGCAGCCAGAGGACAGGGTCGGGGACCCAGTACTTC
TRBD2 | TRBJ2-2 | TRBV13 | . | CASSPALAANTGELFF | TGTGCCAGCAGCCCCGCCCTAGCGGCGAACACCGGGGAGCTGTTTTTT
. | TRBJ2-3 | TRBV19 | once | CASSMSGTTTDTQYF | TGTGCCAGTAGTATGTCAGGGACAACCACAGATACGCAGTATTTT
TRBD1 | TRBJ1-6 | TRBV19 | . | CATGDRVESPLHF | TGTGCCACCGGGGACAGGGTGGAATCACCCCTCCACTTT
. | TRBJ1-1 | TRBV15 | . | CATRSRLVNTEAFF | TGTGCCACCCGATCGAGGTTGGTGAACACTGAAGCTTTCTTT
. | TRBJ1-1 | TRBV5-6 | . | CASSLGGRGTEAFF | TGTGCCAGCAGCTTGGGGGGGCGAGGGACTGAAGCTTTCTTT
. | TRBJ2-2 | TRBV5-1 | . | CASSFSTTNTGELFF | TGCGCCAGCAGCTTTTCGACAACGAACACCGGGGAGCTGTTTTTT
. | TRBJ1-4 | TRBV7-9 | once | CSSSLLSGATNEKLFF | TGTTCCAGCAGCTTACTCTCAGGGGCGACTAATGAAAAACTGTTTTTT
TRBD1 | TRBJ2-2 | TRBV27 | . | CASSRTPKTGADTGELFF | TGTGCCAGCAGTCGCACCCCCAAAACAGGGGCTGACACCGGGGAGCTGTTTTTT
TRBD2 | TRBJ2-3 | TRBV6-1 | few | CASSENLAGVVDTQYF | TGTGCCAGCAGTGAAAACCTAGCGGGAGTGGTAGATACGCAGTATTTT